Below, 10 T cell receptor beta chains from the same sample are listed, as sequenced in a study of CD4 T cells in relation to SARS-CoV-2 and coronaviruses. This table comes from immunoSEQ multiplex PCR, and its TCRdb copy is limited to in-frame clones, with some not included. The sample shows 60,000 to 75,000 clones, roughly 93% of them seen only once. Before the COVID-19 pandemic, during about 2011-2019, CD4+ T cells were taken from unexposed donors. Sequencing was carried out using naive CD4+ T cells from PBMCs. Subset meaning: naive CD4+ T cells isolated by negative enrichment. The receptor source for this set is a human donor in good health.

The CDR3 is CSVAEQGGQAQHF. CDR3 nucleotide sequence: TGCAGCGTTGCGGAACAGGGTGGCCAGGCCCAGCATTTT. The chain couples TRBV29-1 to TRBJ1-5, with D perhaps matching TRBD1 (6 bases). There are 13 residues in the CDR3. V lost 4 bases and J lost 11, with 18 bases in between. The germline V gene encodes CDR1 SQVTM and CDR2 ANQGSEA.

This chain uses TRBV25-1 with TRBJ1-1; TRBD1 aligns across 7 bases. CDR1 is MGHDK, CDR2 SYGVNS, per germline. Losses at the gene ends were 6 bases for V and 4 bases for J; bases not matched to a gene: 5. The CDR3 covers 13 residues. CDR3 in amino acids: CASSLQGGTEAFF. In nucleotides, the CDR3 is TGTGCCAGCAGCCTTCAGGGGGGCACTGAAGCTTTCTTT.

The chain uses TRBV11-1 and TRBJ2-3; D remains unclear. Deletions cut 5 bases from V and 2 bases from J, with 8 bases between. CDR3 size: 13 residues. The germline CDR1 and CDR2 sequences are SGHAT and FQDESV (reference sequence). The CDR3 coding sequence is TGTGCCAGCAGCACTGCCCCCACAGATACGCAGTATTTT. Its protein is CASSTAPTDTQYF.

The V call is TRBV9, the J call TRBJ1-1; TRBD1 is a possible D gene (6 bases). The germline CDR1 and CDR2 sequences are SGDLS and YYNGEE. The CDR3 has 16 residues. V was shortened by 0 bases and J by 3 bases, with 15 bases between the two germline ends. The CDR3 coding sequence is TGTGCCAGCAGCGTAGGGATAGGGGGTTACGACACTGAAGCTTTCTTT. Translation gives CASSVGIGGYDTEAFF. Based on the CDR3 plus reference TRBV9 and TRBJ1-1, the full variable domain is DSGVTQTPKHLITATGQRVTLRCSPRSGDLSVYWYQQSLDQGLQFLIQYYNGEERAKGNILERFSAQQFPDLHSELNLSSLELGDSALYFCASSVGIGGYDTEAFFGQGTRLTVV.

V and J are TRBV7-7 and TRBJ2-3, with 12 bases fitting TRBD2. There are 18 residues in the CDR3. Germline V gives CDR1 SSHAT, CDR2 FNYEAQ (reference sequence). The J segment lost 0 bases and the V segment lost 3 bases, leaving 7 bases of the junction unmatched. CDR3 nucleotides: TGTGCCAGCAGCTTGGGCAGGACTAGCGGGGAGAGCACAGATACGCAGTATTTT. This encodes CASSLGRTSGESTDTQYF. The full variable domain, with the rest looked up from reference TRBV7-7 and TRBJ2-3, is GAGVSQSPRYKVTKRGQDVTLRCDPISSHATLYWYQQALGQGPEFLTYFNYEAQPDKSGLPSDRFSAERPEGSISTLTIQRTEQRDSAMYRCASSLGRTSGESTDTQYFGPGTRLTVL.

The rearrangement uses TRBV6-5 and TRBJ1-4; no firm D call. This CDR3 has 14 amino acids. V was trimmed by 6 bases and J by 8 bases, leaving 16 bases between them. CDR1 MNHEY and CDR2 SVGAGI come from the germline V gene. CDR3 bases: TGTGCCAGCAGGGGTCTGCTACCGGGAGAAAAACTGTTTTTT. Its translation: CASRGLLPGEKLFF.

The rearrangement links TRBV29-1 to TRBJ2-5, with D perhaps TRBD2 (6 bases). The CDR3 totals 14 residues. The germline CDR1 and CDR2 sequences are SQVTM and ANQGSEA. V was cut by 6 bases and J by 3 bases, with 17 bases left in between. CDR3 region: CSVQRHGGEETQYF. The CDR3 DNA reads TGCAGCGTCCAACGACACGGGGGAGAAGAGACCCAGTACTTC.

The V call is TRBV29-1, the J call TRBJ1-2; D is possibly TRBD1 (5 bases). The CDR3 sequence is 13 residues long. CDR1 is SQVTM and CDR2 is ANQGSEA in the germline V gene. The ends were cut back, 5 bases at V and 2 bases at J, with 12 bases in the middle. CDR3 DNA sequence: TGCAGCGTTTATGGGGGGTTAAACTATGGCTACACCTTC. It yields the protein CSVYGGLNYGYTF.

The rearrangement joins TRBV2 to TRBJ2-1, with D possibly TRBD2 on 6 matching bases. This CDR3 has 18 residues. Trimming removed 7 bases from V and 1 base from J, with 23 bases in between. Germline V gene data show CDR1 as SNHLY and CDR2 as FYNNEI. The CDR3 coding sequence is TGTGCCAGCAATCCGACAAAGGTATTTAGCGGTTCCTACAATGAGCAGTTCTTC. This sequence encodes CASNPTKVFSGSYNEQFF.

V gene TRBV24-1 combines with J gene TRBJ2-1; TRBD1 agrees at 7 bases. Per germline, CDR1 KGHDR and CDR2 SFDVKD. The CDR3 length is 15 residues. V dropped 3 bases and J dropped 8; count of bases not matched to a gene: 9. The CDR3 bases are TGTGCCACCAGTGATAGTCTTACAGGGGTCGATGAGCAGTTCTTC. It translates to CATSDSLTGVDEQFF.